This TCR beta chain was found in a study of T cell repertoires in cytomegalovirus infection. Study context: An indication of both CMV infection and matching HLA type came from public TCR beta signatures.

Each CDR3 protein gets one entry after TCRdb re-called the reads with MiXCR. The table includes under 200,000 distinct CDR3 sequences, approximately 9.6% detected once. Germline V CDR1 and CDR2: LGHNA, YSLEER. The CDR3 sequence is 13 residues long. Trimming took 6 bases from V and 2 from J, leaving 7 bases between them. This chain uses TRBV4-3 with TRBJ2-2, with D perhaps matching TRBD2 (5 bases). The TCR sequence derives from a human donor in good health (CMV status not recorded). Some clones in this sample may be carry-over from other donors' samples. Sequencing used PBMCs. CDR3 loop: CASRRTNTGELFF. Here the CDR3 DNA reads TGCGCCAGCAGACGGACTAACACCGGGGAGCTGTTTTTT.